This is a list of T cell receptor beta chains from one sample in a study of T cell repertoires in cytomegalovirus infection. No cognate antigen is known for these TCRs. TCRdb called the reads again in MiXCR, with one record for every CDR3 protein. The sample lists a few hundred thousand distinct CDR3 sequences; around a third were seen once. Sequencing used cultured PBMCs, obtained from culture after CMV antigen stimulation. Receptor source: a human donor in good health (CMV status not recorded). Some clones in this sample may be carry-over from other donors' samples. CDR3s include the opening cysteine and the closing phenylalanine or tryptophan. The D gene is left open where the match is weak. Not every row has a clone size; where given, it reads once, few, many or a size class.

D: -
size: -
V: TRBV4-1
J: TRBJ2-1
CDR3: CASSQDPTGFLEQFF
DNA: TGCGCCAGCAGCCAAGATCCCACCGGGTTCCTTGAGCAGTTCTTC

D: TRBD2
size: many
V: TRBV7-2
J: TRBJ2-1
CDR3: CASSIGLAYEQFF
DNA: TGTGCCAGCAGCATTGGACTAGCTTATGAGCAGTTCTTC

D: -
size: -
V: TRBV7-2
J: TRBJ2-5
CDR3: CASSLVGGPETQYF
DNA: TGTGCCAGCAGCTTAGTCGGGGGCCCAGAGACCCAGTACTTC

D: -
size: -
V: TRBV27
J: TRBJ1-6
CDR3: CASRDGSSYNSPLHF
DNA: TGTGCCAGCAGGGACGGATCTTCCTATAATTCACCCCTCCACTTT

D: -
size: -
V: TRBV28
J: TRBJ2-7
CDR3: CASSFPVWGEQYF
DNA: TGTGCCAGCAGTTTTCCCGTTTGGGGCGAGCAGTACTTC

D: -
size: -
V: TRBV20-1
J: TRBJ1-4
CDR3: CSAREGREGSEKLFF
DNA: TGCAGTGCTAGAGAGGGGAGAGAGGGGAGTGAAAAACTGTTTTTT

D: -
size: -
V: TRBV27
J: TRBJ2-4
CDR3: CASSLTGPPDIQYF
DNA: TGTGCCAGCAGTTTAACGGGGCCCCCGGACATTCAGTACTTC

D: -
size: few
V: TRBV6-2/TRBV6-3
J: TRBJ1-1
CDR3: CASVAGAEAFF
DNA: TGTGCCAGCGTAGCGGGGGCTGAAGCTTTCTTT

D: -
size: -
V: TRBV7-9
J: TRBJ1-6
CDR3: CASSLEGTTQTLHF
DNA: TGTGCCAGCAGCTTAGAGGGGACAACTCAAACCCTCCACTTT

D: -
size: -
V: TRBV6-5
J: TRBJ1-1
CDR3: CASSYVENTEAFF
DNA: TGTGCCAGCAGTTACGTAGAGAACACTGAAGCTTTCTTT